This T cell receptor beta chain was identified in a study of cytomegalovirus exposure and HLA in healthy donors. Both 60 Vbeta primers and 13 Jbeta primers went into the PCR. Only in-frame clones appear in the TCRdb table, and some are missing; sequencing was by immunoSEQ multiplex PCR. Of approximately 130,000 clones in the sample, approximately 80% are singletons; the top ten hold approximately 1.2%. Trimming shortened V by 4 bases and J by 6 bases, and 31 bases separated the two germline ends. CDR3 length: 19 amino acids. CDR1 is LNHDA, CDR2 SQIVND, per germline (reference sequence). The TCR sequence derives from a man aged 50-59 years in good health and CMV-seronegative. Material: PBMCs. The chain employs TRBV19 and TRBJ2-7; D perhaps matches TRBD2 (7 bases). This chain's CDR3 is CASSTFSGGGLAQGREQYF. In DNA, the CDR3 is TGTGCCAGTAGTACCTTCTCGGGAGGAGGATTGGCACAGGGCCGCGAGCAGTACTTC.